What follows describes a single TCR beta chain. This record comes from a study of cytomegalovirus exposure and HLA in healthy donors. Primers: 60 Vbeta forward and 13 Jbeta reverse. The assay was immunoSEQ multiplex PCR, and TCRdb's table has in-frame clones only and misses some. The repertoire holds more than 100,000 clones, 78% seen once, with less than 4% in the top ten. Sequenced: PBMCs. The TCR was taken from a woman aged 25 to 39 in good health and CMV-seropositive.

CDR3 residues: CSVDSPEGWEQYF. The CDR3 DNA sequence: TGCAGCGTTGATTCCCCGGAGGGATGGGAGCAGTACTTC. The chain links TRBV29-1 to TRBJ2-7, with a weak D call TRBD2 (6 bases). V was trimmed by 3 bases and J by 7 bases, leaving 16 bases between them. CDR1 and CDR2 from the germline V gene are SQVTM and ANQGSEA. This CDR3 is 13 amino acids long.